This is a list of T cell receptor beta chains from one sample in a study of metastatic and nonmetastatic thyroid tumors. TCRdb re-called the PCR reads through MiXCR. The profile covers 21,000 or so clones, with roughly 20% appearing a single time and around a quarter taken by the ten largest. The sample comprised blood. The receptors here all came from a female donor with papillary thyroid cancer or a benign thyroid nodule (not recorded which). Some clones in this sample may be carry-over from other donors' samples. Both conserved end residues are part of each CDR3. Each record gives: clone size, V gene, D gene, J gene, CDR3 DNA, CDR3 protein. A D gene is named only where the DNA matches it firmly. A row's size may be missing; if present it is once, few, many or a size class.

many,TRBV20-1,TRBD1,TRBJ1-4,TGCAGTGCTAGGCTTGCCGAAACAGGGGGGGAGAAACTGTTTTTT,CSARLAETGGEKLFF
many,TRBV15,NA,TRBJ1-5,TGTGCCACCAGCAGATCCTCGATTACACAGCCCCAGCATTTT,CATSRSSITQPQHF
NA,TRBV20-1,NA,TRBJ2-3,TGCAGTGCTAGATCTGAGGCAGGGTGGGTAGATACGCAGTATTTT,CSARSEAGWVDTQYF
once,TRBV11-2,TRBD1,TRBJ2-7,TGTGCCGGCAGCTTGGTACAGGGGGCGGGCGAGCAGTACTTC,CAGSLVQGAGEQYF
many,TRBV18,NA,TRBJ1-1,TGTGCCAGCTCACCGGGTCCTAACACTGAAGCTTTCTTT,CASSPGPNTEAFF
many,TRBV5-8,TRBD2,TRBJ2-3,TGTGCCAGCAGCTTGGTGCTAGCGGGGGTCGGAGATACGCAGTATTTT,CASSLVLAGVGDTQYF
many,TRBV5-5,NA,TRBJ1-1,TGTGCCAGCAGCCCGGCGTACGGCACTGAAGCTTTCTTT,CASSPAYGTEAFF
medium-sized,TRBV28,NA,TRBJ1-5,TGTGCCAGCAGTTTAGGTCCTAGCAATCAGCCCCAGCATTTT,CASSLGPSNQPQHF
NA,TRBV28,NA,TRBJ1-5,TGTGCCAGCACCCGGGGAGGGGTCGTGTGTCAGCCCCAGCATTTT,CASTRGGVVCQPQHF
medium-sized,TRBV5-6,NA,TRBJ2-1,TGTGCCAGCAGCTTGTCTAGGAATGAGCAGTTCTTC,CASSLSRNEQFF
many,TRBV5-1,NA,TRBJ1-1,TGCGCCAGCAGCAGCCAGGGGTCGGACACTGAAGCTTTCTTT,CASSSQGSDTEAFF
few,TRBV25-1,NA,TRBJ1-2,TGTGCCAGCGATCCAACCCAAGGGGGGGCGGGCGGCTACACCTTC,CASDPTQGGAGGYTF
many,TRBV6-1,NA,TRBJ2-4,TGTGCCAGCAGTTCCCTTTCCGAAGCCAAAAACATTCAGTACTTC,CASSSLSEAKNIQYF
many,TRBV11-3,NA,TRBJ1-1,TGTGCCAGCAGCTTAGGTGGCCTTAACACTGAAGCTTTCTTT,CASSLGGLNTEAFF
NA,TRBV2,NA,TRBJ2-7,TGTGCCAGCAGTGAGGGCCTGGCCTACGAGCGGTACTTC,CASSEGLAYERYF
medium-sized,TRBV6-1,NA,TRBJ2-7,TGTGCCAGCAGTAGTTCCGGTCGGACCTACGAGCAGTACTTC,CASSSSGRTYEQYF